This T cell receptor (beta chain) derives from a study of T cell responses to AZD1222 COVID-19 vaccine. The CDR3 runs 15 residues. The trim removed 3 bases at V and 1 base at J, leaving 8 bases unmatched. Germline values: CDR1 GTSNPN, CDR2 SVGIG (reference sequence). Study-wide results and limits: The sample set comprised mostly white British donors with more females, and clonal diversity was possibly underestimated. Baseline seropositives among AZD1222 recipients totaled only six or seven. Epitopes outside B.1.351 and B.1.1.7 mutated regions reportedly drew nearly half of spike TCRs. No day 14 peak samples; only post-peak repertoires were characterized.

Points on this clone: Its antigen is not identified.

Clones were read by immunoSEQ multiplex PCR, and TCRdb kept only the in-frame ones, dropping some. The sample consists of more than 120,000 clones, roughly 90% of them appearing once. V usage is TRBV30 and J usage is TRBJ1-1, with 7 bases that match TRBD1. The source is an adult who received the AZD1222 COVID-19 vaccine. Sequencing was performed on peripheral blood, taken 28 days after the second AZD1222 dose. CDR3 nucleotide sequence: TGTGCCTGGAGCACCTCGGGGACAGCGAACACTGAAGCTTTCTTT. This translates into CAWSTSGTANTEAFF.